This T cell receptor beta chain comes out of a study of T cells in narcolepsy. Clones were read by immunoSEQ multiplex PCR, and TCRdb kept only the in-frame ones, dropping some. Of 25,000 to 35,000 clones in the sample, around 83% were seen once. The CDR3 spans 14 residues. The germline V gene encodes CDR1 SEHNR and CDR2 FQNEAQ (reference sequence). The V gene lost 7 bases and the J gene lost 6 bases, with 18 bases spanning the gap. Material for sequencing was CD45RA- memory CD4+ T cells from PBMCs. The receptor was derived from a human donor with narcolepsy. The chain joins TRBV7-9 to TRBJ1-1; D is possibly TRBD1 (6 bases). As DNA, the CDR3 is TGTGCCAGCACCCGGGGGGCAGGGTGGCCTGAAGCTTTCTTT. Translating it yields CASTRGAGWPEAFF.